This TCR beta chain was sequenced in a study of blood T cell repertoires in COVID-19. Overall study: Both acute and convalescent COVID-19 samples were obtained from the United States, Italy and Spain.

In the study's own analysis: Quantification of nucleated cells was approximated via reference gene primer amplification. The data were produced by immunoSEQ multiplex PCR, yet TCRdb's version contains in-frame clones alone and is incomplete. The V and J calls and clone size are taken from that table; D and trimming were inferred from the DNA. The sample includes roughly 300,000 clones, about nine tenths seen only once; the top ten take 8% to 13%. This clone was observed many times. Germline V gives CDR1 LGHDT, CDR2 YNNKEL (reference sequence). The CDR3 loop spans 16 amino acids. V lost 0 bases and J 0 bases, leaving 9 bases between the germline ends.

The sequencing input was PBMCs or T cells enriched from blood (not recorded which). The clonotype comes from a woman under 30 who had recovered from COVID-19. V usage is TRBV3-1 (or the pseudogene TRBV3-2) and J usage is TRBJ1-5; D might be TRBD1 (5 bases). DNA of the CDR3: TGTGCCAGCAGCCAAGATTCCAGGGCTAGCAATCAGCCCCAGCATTTT. Its translation is CASSQDSRASNQPQHF.